This T cell receptor (beta chain) was identified in a study of breast tumors, draining lymph nodes, adjacent tissues. V was trimmed by 5 bases and J by 5 bases, leaving 18 bases between them. Germline loops: CDR1 DFQATT, CDR2 SNEGSKA (reference sequence). CDR3 size: 15 residues. The lymph nodes were axillary draining lymph nodes from breast cancer patients. TCRdb itself ran the multiplex PCR reads through MiXCR, one entry per CDR3 protein. The data contain approximately 230,000 distinct CDR3 sequences, under 40% of them singletons. There are many counts of this clonotype. Its matching antigen is unknown. General study points: Tumors had less TCR diversity than lymph nodes, more than nontumor tissue. Findings are consistent with lymph node origin and intratumoral expansion of most tumor T cells. Data only fit, rather than demonstrated, lymph node origin of most tumor T cells.

The chain combines TRBV20-1 with TRBJ1-4; D is unresolved. The specimen was axillary lymph node tissue. The TCR sequence derives from a female donor with breast cancer. Some clones in this sample may be carry-over from other donors' samples. CDR3 amino acids: CSAPSNRALNEKLFF. The CDR3 DNA reads TGCAGTGCTCCCTCAAACCGGGCCCTAAATGAAAAACTGTTTTTT.